The following is a T cell receptor (beta chain) sequence with its context. The antigen is unknown. The validation cohort, a group of 100 to 150 subjects, included the donors and was separate from the approximately 650-subject first cohort. The trim removed 2 bases at V and 2 bases at J, leaving 8 bases unmatched. The germline V gene encodes CDR1 SGHVS and CDR2 FQNEAQ. The CDR3 length is 18 residues. The table came from immunoSEQ multiplex PCR; TCRdb's copy has only in-frame clones and leaves some out. The data contain fewer than 350,000 clones, 88% of them singletons. This sample was included in a study of cytomegalovirus exposure and HLA in healthy donors. General study points: For most TCR sequences rarity was the rule, although some public TCRs occurred in many donors. In vitro testing confirmed a few CMV-associated chains as specific for CMV antigens. Altogether, 160 or so TCR beta chains were recorded as cytomegalovirus-associated.

The sequence derives from a young woman in good health and CMV-seronegative. V gene TRBV7-8 combines with J gene TRBJ2-5, with 13 bases matching TRBD2. The sequencing sample was made of PBMCs. The CDR3 reads CASSLPRPGLAGQETQYF. The CDR3 DNA reads TGTGCCAGCAGCTTACCAAGACCGGGACTAGCGGGGCAAGAGACCCAGTACTTC.